This T cell receptor (beta chain) stems from a study of Ad26.COV2.S vaccination and SARS-CoV-2 variants. Study summary: Administration of Ad26.COV2.S was intramuscular, either once or twice 56 days apart.

Germline CDR1 reads LNHDA; CDR2 reads SQIVND (reference sequence). The CDR3 has 15 amino acids. The V and J ends lost 1 base and 4 bases respectively, with 13 bases between them. For this clone: What it binds is not known.

Data came from immunoSEQ multiplex PCR; TCRdb stores just in-frame clones and leaves some out. This repertoire shows around 270,000 clones, around nine tenths found once; its top ten account for just under 3%. Treatment here: about 20 received Ad26.COV2.S at low or high dose, single or two shots; about five received placebo; per-sample allocation not given. Samples analyzed were those drawn on day 63 after the first vaccine or placebo injection. An Ad26 vector that expressed Wuhan-strain SARS-CoV-2 spike constituted the vaccine. Whole-study results and caveats: With respect to non-spike TCR breadth, vaccine and placebo recipients were similar. Vaccine recipients had higher spike-specific TCR breadth than placebo recipients.

Specimen: peripheral blood, collected in a trial of Ad26.COV2.S vaccine versus placebo. The sequence came from a person aged 18-60 years who received the Ad26.COV2.S COVID-19 vaccine or a placebo. The chain recombines TRBV19 with TRBJ2-5; D may be TRBD2 (5 bases). CDR3 in amino acids: CASSIVDGKGETQYF. The CDR3 DNA reads as TGTGCCAGTAGTATAGTGGACGGGAAGGGAGAGACCCAGTACTTC.